This TCR beta chain stems from a study of blood T cell repertoires in COVID-19. Looking at the study overall: Specimens from acute and convalescent COVID-19 originated in the United States, Italy and Spain.

The assay was immunoSEQ multiplex PCR, and TCRdb's table has in-frame clones only and misses some. This sample carries some 110,000 clones, roughly nine tenths of them seen once, and the ten largest clones take approximately 5%. The CDR3 contains 15 residues. Germline V gene sequence: CDR1 SGDLS, CDR2 YYNGEE. Trimming took off 0 bases at V and 9 bases at J, with 16 bases between the two ends. Source material: peripheral blood. The receptor's source is a human donor in a cohort sampled during active COVID-19. This chain joins TRBV9 and TRBJ1-5; D gene unclear. The CDR3 nucleotides are TGTGCCAGCAGCGTAGATTCCCAGGCCCAGTCGCCCCAGCATTTT. Translation: CASSVDSQAQSPQHF. Combining the CDR3 with reference TRBV9 and TRBJ1-5 gives the whole variable domain DSGVTQTPKHLITATGQRVTLRCSPRSGDLSVYWYQQSLDQGLQFLIQYYNGEERAKGNILERFSAQQFPDLHSELNLSSLELGDSALYFCASSVDSQAQSPQHFGDGTRLSIL.